This TCR beta chain was found in a study of CD8 T cells in Susac syndrome. It was treatment-naive patients with stable or active relapsing-remitting disease who made up the multiple sclerosis controls. RNA totalling about 0.45 to 1 ug underwent reverse transcription with random hexamers. By means of immunoSEQ multiplex PCR, TCR beta CDR3 spanning 54 Vbeta and 13 Jbeta underwent amplification. MiXCR, run by TCRdb on the immunoSEQ multiplex PCR reads, gives a single entry per CDR3 protein. This sample has 250,000 to 300,000 distinct CDR3 sequences, with about 85% found just once. This clonotype was seen just once. Trimming cost V 0 bases and J 0 bases, with 12 bases left between them. This CDR3 contains 17 residues. The germline gives CDR1 MNHEY, CDR2 SVGAGI.

Material: CD8+ T cells from PBMCs. This TCR was sampled from a human donor with multiple sclerosis. The chain is built from TRBV6-5 and TRBJ1-5; D is unclear. The CDR3, as DNA: TGTGCCAGCAGTTACTCTGGACCGATCAATAGCAATCAGCCCCAGCATTTT. Translating gives CASSYSGPINSNQPQHF.